Each of the 13 T cell receptor beta chains below was sequenced from the same sample in a study of shared clonotypes between healthy human individuals. Only in-frame clones appear in the TCRdb table, and some are missing; sequencing was by immunoSEQ multiplex PCR. Of millions of clones in the sample, around nine tenths were seen once. Sequencing was carried out using naive CD4+ T cells sorted from blood. Described subset: CD45RA+ positively selected. These receptors were obtained from a man younger than 35 in good health.

This clone was observed a single time. The chain is built from TRBV11-2 and TRBJ1-2; TRBD1 aligns across 9 bases. The V and J ends lost 6 bases and 8 bases, in that order; junction bases with no gene match: 10. Looked up from germline, CDR1 is SGHAT and CDR2 is FQNNGV. This CDR3 spans 14 amino acids. The CDR3 region has the DNA TGTGCCAGCAGGGAACCGGGACAGGGTCGCGGCTACACCTTC. It translates to CASREPGQGRGYTF. The full variable domain, in which reference TRBV11-2 and TRBJ1-2 provide the parts outside the CDR3, is EAGVAQSPRYKIIEKRQSVAFWCNPISGHATLYWYQQILGQGPKLLIQFQNNGVVDDSQLPKDRFSAERLKGVDSTLKIQPAKLEDSAVYLCASREPGQGRGYTFGSGTRLTVV.

This sequence joins TRBV30 and TRBJ2-3; tentatively, D is TRBD2 (5 bases). This CDR3 has 14 residues. Trimming removed 0 bases from V and 3 bases from J, with 10 bases in between. The germline V gene has CDR1 GTSNPN and CDR2 SVGIG (reference sequence). CDR3 nucleotides: TGTGCCTGGAGTGTACTAGAGCGGACAGATACGCAGTATTTT. Translation: CAWSVLERTDTQYF. Full variable domain (outside the CDR3, taken from reference TRBV30 and TRBJ2-3): SQTIHQWPATLVQPVGSPLSLECTVEGTSNPNLYWYRQAAGRGLQLLFYSVGIGQISSEVPQNLSASRPQDRQFILSSKKLLLSDSGFYLCAWSVLERTDTQYFGPGTRLTVL.

The count of this clone is one. The rearrangement uses TRBV7-3 and TRBJ2-1; D is ambiguous. The CDR3 runs 13 residues. V shed 1 base and J shed 6 bases, with 7 bases lying between them. Germline CDR1 reads SGHTA; CDR2 reads FQGTGA. Written as DNA, the CDR3 is TGTGCCAGCAGCTTAAGGACGAGCAATGAGCAGTTCTTC. This gives the protein CASSLRTSNEQFF.

V gene TRBV19 combines with J gene TRBJ2-2, with D possibly being TRBD2 (6 bases). CDR3 length equals 14 residues. The germline CDR1 and CDR2 sequences are LNHDA and SQIVND (reference sequence). Trimming shortened V by 7 bases and J by 2 bases, and 11 bases separated the two germline ends. In DNA, the CDR3 is TGTGCCAGTACCCGGGGGTTCAACACCGGGGAGCTGTTTTTT. Its protein product is CASTRGFNTGELFF.

In its sample, this clone was seen a few times. The V call is TRBV18, the J call TRBJ1-2, with no clear D. V was shortened by 2 bases and J by 7 bases, with 14 bases between the two germline ends. The CDR3 totals 14 residues. The germline V gene encodes CDR1 KGHSH and CDR2 LQKENI. The CDR3 nucleotides are TGTGCCAGCTCACCAGACATCGGGGTCGTTGGCTACACCTTC. Encoded protein: CASSPDIGVVGYTF. Filled out from reference TRBV18 and TRBJ1-2, the complete variable domain reads NAGVMQNPRHLVRRRGQEARLRCSPMKGHSHVYWYRQLPEEGLKFMVYLQKENIIDESGMPKERFSAEFPKEGPSILRIQQVVRGDSAAYFCASSPDIGVVGYTFGSGTRLTVV.

The CDR3: CASSVGISGGRKAYNEQFF. CDR3 DNA: TGTGCCAGCAGCGTAGGTATTAGCGGGGGGCGAAAAGCCTACAATGAGCAGTTCTTC. This chain links TRBV9 with TRBJ2-1; TRBD2 matches 10 bases. CDR3 size: 19 residues. V shed 0 bases, J shed 2 bases, and the junction held 11 bases outside the gene matches. Per the germline V gene, CDR1 is SGDLS and CDR2 is YYNGEE.

The chain uses TRBV30 and TRBJ1-2, with TRBD1 as a possible D gene (6 bases). Germline V gene lookup returns CDR1 GTSNPN and CDR2 SVGIG (reference sequence). V lost 2 bases and J lost 8, with 12 bases in between. The CDR3 is made up of 12 amino acids. The CDR3 here is CAWSTTGKGYTF. In DNA, the CDR3 is TGTGCCTGGAGTACAACAGGGAAGGGCTACACCTTC. The variable domain in full, completed from reference TRBV30 and TRBJ1-2, reads SQTIHQWPATLVQPVGSPLSLECTVEGTSNPNLYWYRQAAGRGLQLLFYSVGIGQISSEVPQNLSASRPQDRQFILSSKKLLLSDSGFYLCAWSTTGKGYTFGSGTRLTVV.

This rearrangement joins TRBV2 to TRBJ2-2; TRBD2 matches 9 bases. V lost 6 bases to trimming and J lost 0 bases; unmatched junction nucleotides: 11. Per the germline V gene, CDR1 is SNHLY and CDR2 is FYNNEI. This CDR3 is built from 18 residues. The CDR3 bases are TGTGCCAGCAGCGAAATGTCGCGGGGGGGTGCGAACACCGGGGAGCTGTTTTTT. It specifies CASSEMSRGGANTGELFF. The variable domain in full, completed from reference TRBV2 and TRBJ2-2, reads EPEVTQTPSHQVTQMGQEVILRCVPISNHLYFYWYRQILGQKVEFLVSFYNNEISEKSEIFDDQFSVERPDGSNFTLKIRSTKLEDSAMYFCASSEMSRGGANTGELFFGEGSRLTVL.

The rearrangement joins TRBV19 to TRBJ2-7; D is undetermined. Trimming removed 5 bases at V and 7 bases at J, with 21 bases between. CDR3 length equals 15 residues. Germline-derived CDR1 and CDR2 are LNHDA and SQIVND (reference sequence). The CDR3 coding sequence is TGTGCCAGTAGTCTCGCAATTACAGTGGACGGAGAGCAGTACTTC. Translation: CASSLAITVDGEQYF.

Regarding this clone: At the DNA level, this CDR3 is encoded by other sequences in the same sample as well. This chain links TRBV19 with TRBJ1-3; D is undetermined. This CDR3 is built from 13 residues. Trimming removed 1 base at V and 0 bases at J, with 1 base between. Germline V gives CDR1 LNHDA, CDR2 SQIVND (reference sequence). The CDR3 DNA sequence: TGTGCCAGTAGTATAGGCTCTGGAAACACCATATATTTT. Translating it yields CASSIGSGNTIYF.

J is TRBJ1-1 and V is TRBV30; the match to TRBD1 covers 9 bases. This CDR3 is 12 amino acids long. The V segment lost 2 bases and the J segment 10 bases; nucleotides outside the gene matches: 5. Germline values: CDR1 GTSNPN, CDR2 SVGIG (reference sequence). The CDR3 DNA reads TGTGCCTGGAGTTCTTCGGACAGGGGAGCTTTCTTT. Protein product: CAWSSSDRGAFF.

J is TRBJ2-7 and V is TRBV18; 11 nucleotides match TRBD2. The germline gives CDR1 KGHSH, CDR2 LQKENI. The CDR3 has 17 amino acids. The J segment lost 0 bases and the V segment lost 0 bases, leaving 4 bases of the junction unmatched. CDR3 residues: CASSPPSGRDSSYEQYF. In DNA form, the CDR3 reads TGTGCCAGCTCACCACCTAGCGGGAGGGACAGCTCCTACGAGCAGTACTTC.

This clone was seen a handful of times. Other nucleotide sequences in the sample specify the same CDR3. The V gene is TRBV6-5, the J gene TRBJ1-5; 9 bases fit TRBD1. This CDR3 has 13 amino acids. The V gene's germline CDR1 is MNHEY and CDR2 SVGAGI. Germline trimming cut 5 bases from V and 6 bases from J; bases unmatched to any gene: 2. The CDR3 loop reads CASSRTGAQPQHF. CDR3 bases: TGTGCCAGCAGTCGGACAGGGGCTCAGCCCCAGCATTTT.